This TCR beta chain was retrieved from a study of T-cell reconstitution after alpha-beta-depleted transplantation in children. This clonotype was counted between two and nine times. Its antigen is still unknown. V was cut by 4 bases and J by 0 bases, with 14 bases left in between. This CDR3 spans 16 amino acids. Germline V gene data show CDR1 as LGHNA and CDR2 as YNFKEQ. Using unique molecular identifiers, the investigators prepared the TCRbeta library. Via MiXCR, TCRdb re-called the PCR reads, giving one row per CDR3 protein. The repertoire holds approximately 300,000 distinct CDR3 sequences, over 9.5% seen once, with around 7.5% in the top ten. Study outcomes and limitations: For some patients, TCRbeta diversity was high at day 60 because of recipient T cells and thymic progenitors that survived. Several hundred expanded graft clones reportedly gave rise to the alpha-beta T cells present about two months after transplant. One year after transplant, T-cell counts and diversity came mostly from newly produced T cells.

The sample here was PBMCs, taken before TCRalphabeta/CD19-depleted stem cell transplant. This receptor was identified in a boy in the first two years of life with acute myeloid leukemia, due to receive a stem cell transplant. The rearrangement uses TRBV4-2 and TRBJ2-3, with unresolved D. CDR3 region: CASSPVVYSSTDTQYF. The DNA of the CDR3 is TGTGCCAGCAGCCCCGTTGTGTACTCTAGCACAGATACGCAGTATTTT.